This TCR beta chain was captured by sequencing in a study of cytomegalovirus exposure and HLA in healthy donors. On this clone: Its cognate antigen is unknown.

The PCR ran on 60 Vbeta and 13 Jbeta primers. Clones were sequenced by immunoSEQ multiplex PCR, and TCRdb holds only the in-frame ones, with some missing. This table holds about 130,000 clones, approximately 80% found once. Broader study findings: The classifier, whose performance was assessed in both the original and validation cohorts, reportedly diagnosed cytomegalovirus status with high specificity and sensitivity. In a later analysis, donors in an Asian-associated ancestry cluster reportedly had fewer N-insertions in productive TCRs than the cohort mean. Cytomegalovirus-associated status was assigned to more than 150 TCR beta chains.

This CDR3 contains 14 residues. The germline gives CDR1 MNHNS, CDR2 SASEGT. V was clipped by 6 bases and J by 1 base, with 12 bases between them. This receptor was taken from a woman between 35 and 50 years old in good health and CMV-seropositive. The chain carries TRBV6-1 and TRBJ1-1; the D is unclear. The sequencing sample was made of PBMCs. The CDR3 DNA follows: TGTGCCAGCAGGTCACCCTCGGGGAACACTGAAGCTTTCTTT. The encoded protein is CASRSPSGNTEAFF.